The rows below give T cell receptor beta chains drawn from one sample of a study of T cells in Graves' hyperthyroidism and ophthalmopathy. TCRdb re-called the multiplex PCR reads through MiXCR, storing one row per CDR3 protein. Altogether roughly 300,000 distinct CDR3 sequences are present, 11% to 15% being singletons, with the ten largest covering just under 25%. The material sequenced was blood. These receptors came from a woman in her thirties with Graves' hyperthyroidism. Each CDR3 is given with its conserved first and last residue. Each record gives: J gene, clone size, V gene, D gene, CDR3 DNA, CDR3 protein. D genes are given only for firm matches. Where a row states a size, it is once, few, many or the class of an expanded clone; other rows omit it.

J: TRBJ1-5; size: many; V: TRBV6-5; D: TRBD1; DNA: TGTGCCAGCAGTTACTCGACAGACAGGGTAGGAGGTGATCAGCCCCAGCATTTT; CDR3: CASSYSTDRVGGDQPQHF
J: TRBJ1-6; size: NA; V: TRBV6-2/TRBV6-3; D: TRBD1; DNA: TGTGCCAGCACGGGCCGGGGGACAGGGGGCGGTGTATCTAATTCACCCCTCCACTTT; CDR3: CASTGRGTGGGVSNSPLHF
J: TRBJ1-1; size: NA; V: TRBV3-1; D: NA; DNA: TGTGCCAGCAGCCTTTCGGCCGTGAGCACTGAAGCTTTCTTT; CDR3: CASSLSAVSTEAFF
J: TRBJ2-7; size: NA; V: TRBV6-2/TRBV6-3; D: NA; DNA: TGTGCCAGCAGTTACTCGAAGAGGCTAGCGATTTCCGAGCAGTACTTC; CDR3: CASSYSKRLAISEQYF
J: TRBJ1-5; size: few; V: TRBV20-1; D: NA; DNA: TGCAGTGCTACCCGGGATTATCAGCCCCAGCATTTT; CDR3: CSATRDYQPQHF
J: TRBJ1-1; size: few; V: TRBV20-1; D: TRBD1; DNA: TGCAGTGCTTCCCGGACAGGGTCGATTAACACTGAAGCTTTCTTT; CDR3: CSASRTGSINTEAFF
J: TRBJ2-7; size: NA; V: TRBV10-2; D: TRBD1; DNA: TGCGCCAGCAGTGACTTTTTCGGGGACAGGGACTACGAGCAGTACTTC; CDR3: CASSDFFGDRDYEQYF
J: TRBJ2-3; size: NA; V: TRBV20-1; D: NA; DNA: TGCAGTGCTAGAGACCCCACTGAAGATACGCAGTATTTT; CDR3: CSARDPTEDTQYF
J: TRBJ1-1; size: many; V: TRBV7-2; D: NA; DNA: TGTGCCAGCAGCGCCACCGATAGTGGGGATGAAGCTTTCTTT; CDR3: CASSATDSGDEAFF
J: TRBJ2-3; size: many; V: TRBV28; D: TRBD2; DNA: TGTGCCAGCACCCCCCCCCGGACTAGCCGAGGGCCGCATACGCAGTATTTT; CDR3: CASTPPRTSRGPHTQYF
J: TRBJ2-3; size: many; V: TRBV7-8; D: NA; DNA: TGTGCCAGCAGCGATCGACTAGAAGAGGGCACAGATACGCAGTATTTT; CDR3: CASSDRLEEGTDTQYF
J: TRBJ2-7; size: many; V: TRBV10-3; D: NA; DNA: TGTGCCATCAGTGAGCCGGGACTGTATGACGAGCAGTACTTC; CDR3: CAISEPGLYDEQYF
J: TRBJ1-1; size: NA; V: TRBV19; D: NA; DNA: TGTGCCAGTAGTACGGAACTGAGTGTGAACACTGAAGCTTTCTTT; CDR3: CASSTELSVNTEAFF
J: TRBJ1-4; size: few; V: TRBV6-2/TRBV6-3; D: NA; DNA: TGTGCCAGCAGCTGGGGAAGAGGTGAAAAACTGTTTTTT; CDR3: CASSWGRGEKLFF
J: TRBJ1-6; size: NA; V: TRBV9; D: NA; DNA: TGTGCCAGCTCGGGTGGGGGGGGGGATTCACCCCTCCACTTT; CDR3: CASSGGGGDSPLHF
J: TRBJ2-2; size: NA; V: TRBV30; D: TRBD2; DNA: TGTGCCTGGAGTGTTGGGAGGGCCAGGGCCGGGGAGCTGTTTTTT; CDR3: CAWSVGRARAGELFF
J: TRBJ2-7; size: few; V: TRBV5-1; D: TRBD1; DNA: TGCGCCAGCAGCTTTAACTTCCGGGACAGATACTACGAGCAGTACTTC; CDR3: CASSFNFRDRYYEQYF
J: TRBJ2-3; size: few; V: TRBV27; D: TRBD1; DNA: TGTGCCAGCAGTTTATCGGCAGGGGGTAGCCTCTTCACAGATACGCAGTATTTT; CDR3: CASSLSAGGSLFTDTQYF
J: TRBJ2-5; size: many; V: TRBV2; D: NA; DNA: TGTGCCAGCAACGACTTCGCGGAGACCCAGTACTTC; CDR3: CASNDFAETQYF
J: TRBJ2-5; size: few; V: TRBV15; D: NA; DNA: TGTGCCACCAGCAGAAGCGGGCCTCAGAGGGAGACCCAGTACTTC; CDR3: CATSRSGPQRETQYF